The rows below give T cell receptor beta chains drawn from one sample of a study of identical twins. Each CDR3 protein is one row after TCRdb ran MiXCR on the 5' RACE reads. In the table there are 400,000 to 500,000 distinct CDR3 sequences, about 18% of which are singletons. Sequenced material: naive T cells sorted from blood. The receptors here all came from a man aged 45 to 65 in good health. The CDR3 runs from the conserved cysteine through the conserved F or W. A D gene is named only where the DNA matches it firmly. The size field is filled for only some rows; it gives once, few, many or a size class.

v_gene	d_gene	j_gene	abundance	CDR3nt	CDR3aa
TRBV11-1	TRBD2	TRBJ2-1	-	TGTGCCAGCAGCTTAGCGGGTCTAGCGGGCTATAACTCCTACAATGAGCAGTTCTTC	CASSLAGLAGYNSYNEQFF
TRBV20-1	-	TRBJ2-1	few	TGCAGTGCTAGATCGGGGTTATACAATGAGCAGTTCTTC	CSARSGLYNEQFF
TRBV12-3/TRBV12-4	-	TRBJ2-6	-	TGTGCCAGCAGTTTTTTCCCTTCTGGGGCCAACGTCCTGACTTTC	CASSFFPSGANVLTF
TRBV6-2/TRBV6-3	-	TRBJ1-1	many	TGTGCCAGCAGTAACGCTCTAAGAGGGAACACTGAAGCTTTCTTT	CASSNALRGNTEAFF
TRBV20-1	-	TRBJ2-5	-	TGCAGTGCTAGTCCATCTGTCGAGACCCAGTACTTC	CSASPSVETQYF
TRBV5-1	-	TRBJ2-7	-	TGCGCCAGCAGCACCGGACTTAACAAATACGAGCAGTACTTC	CASSTGLNKYEQYF
TRBV2	-	TRBJ1-1	many	TGTGCCAGCAGTGAATGGGTCCCGTCGGGCACTGAAGCTTTCTTT	CASSEWVPSGTEAFF
TRBV18	-	TRBJ1-1	few	TGTGCCAGCTCACGGACTCTCCCTCATGAAGCTTTCTTT	CASSRTLPHEAFF
TRBV10-1	-	TRBJ2-1	once	TGCGCCAGCAGTGCCCTCCGATACAATGAGCAGTTCTTC	CASSALRYNEQFF
TRBV3-1	-	TRBJ2-7	-	TGTGCCAGCAGTAACACAGGAGGGATCGAGCAGTACTTC	CASSNTGGIEQYF
TRBV20-1	-	TRBJ1-5	-	TGCAGTGCTAGTAGTTCGTCGACAGCCTCTCAGCCCCAGCATTTT	CSASSSSTASQPQHF
TRBV9	-	TRBJ2-5	-	TGTGCCAGCAGCGTAGAACAGAACAGGGCTGGGACCCAGTACTTC	CASSVEQNRAGTQYF
TRBV6-1	-	TRBJ2-4	many	TGTGCCAGCAGGGGAGCGGTCCTGTCGGACATTCAGTACTTC	CASRGAVLSDIQYF
TRBV6-2/TRBV6-3	-	TRBJ2-3	-	TGTGCCAGCAGTTACCGGACAGACTTCTCCACAGATACGCAGTATTTT	CASSYRTDFSTDTQYF
TRBV4-3	-	TRBJ1-6	few	TGCGCCAGCAGCCAAGAATCCGGCCCCAATTCACCCCTCCACTTT	CASSQESGPNSPLHF
TRBV6-2/TRBV6-3	TRBD1	TRBJ2-7	few	TGTGCCAGCAGTTATTGGAGGACAGGGAGGTACGAGCAGTACTTC	CASSYWRTGRYEQYF
TRBV20-1	TRBD2	TRBJ2-1	few	TGCAGTGCTAGAAAAAGGACTAGCGCTACCTACAATGAGCAGTTCTTC	CSARKRTSATYNEQFF
TRBV15	TRBD1	TRBJ2-7	-	TGTGCCACCAGCAGGGACAGGGGTTCCTACGAGCAGTACTTC	CATSRDRGSYEQYF
TRBV5-5	-	TRBJ1-3	-	TGTGCCAGCAGCGAGACAGGAATCGACTCTGGAAACACCATATATTTT	CASSETGIDSGNTIYF
TRBV28	-	TRBJ2-1	few	TGTGCCAGCAGTTTTGGCGGGGTTGAGCAGTTCTTC	CASSFGGVEQFF
TRBV6-5	-	TRBJ2-4	-	TGTGCCAGCAGTTACTCGATTACCCCACCCGAAGCCAAAAACATTCAGTACTTC	CASSYSITPPEAKNIQYF
TRBV7-9	TRBD2	TRBJ2-1	-	TGTGCCAGCAGCCCCGGACTAGCGGGAGACCCTTGGGAGCAGTTCTTC	CASSPGLAGDPWEQFF